This TCR beta chain was captured by sequencing in a study of beta chain features in type 1 diabetes. Germline CDR1 and CDR2: SGHDT and YYEEEE. The CDR3 has 14 amino acids. V was shortened by 2 bases and J by 6 bases, with 14 bases between the two germline ends. Investigators reverse transcribed all isolated RNA, so they sequenced expressed TCRB transcripts. TCRdb's copy holds only in-frame clones and misses some; the assay was immunoSEQ multiplex PCR. This sample carries approximately 90,000 clones, about 32% of them seen once, and the ten largest clones take about 0.48%. V is TRBV5-6 and J is TRBJ1-1; no reliable D call. The sample was stem cell memory CD4+ T cells from blood. This TCR came from a woman under 30 in good health. The CDR3 coding sequence is TGTGCCAGCAGCTTCTATTCCGGGTTTCCTGAAGCTTTCTTT. Translating gives CASSFYSGFPEAFF.